This T cell receptor beta chain was identified in a study of cytomegalovirus exposure and HLA in healthy donors. There are 14 residues in the CDR3. Germline V CDR1 and CDR2: WNHNN, SYGVQD (reference sequence). V gave up 5 bases and J gave up 4 bases; unmatched junction bases: 2. Study-level points and caveats: Analyses of presence and absence presupposed an approximately uniform sequencing depth across donors. According to an earlier analysis, most TCR beta V segments yielded productive rearrangements about 90% or about 30% of the time. From TCR beta sequences, most subjects' HLA-A and HLA-B alleles were reportedly predicted accurately.

Concerning this clone itself: Its antigen is as yet unknown.

The PCR had 60 Vbeta and 13 Jbeta primers. Libraries were prepared by immunoSEQ multiplex PCR; TCRdb keeps only in-frame clonotypes and omits some of them. Of around 220,000 clones listed, around three quarters were seen once; the top ten hold 15% to 17%. The sample comprised PBMCs. The origin of this receptor is a man aged 35 to 55 in good health and CMV-seronegative. The V gene is TRBV10-1, the J gene TRBJ1-4; 9 nucleotides match TRBD1. The CDR3: CASSRGQGNEKLFF. The CDR3 DNA sequence: TGCGCCAGCAGTCGGGGACAGGGTAATGAAAAACTGTTTTTT.